The present entry profiles one TCR beta chain with its context. As yet, its antigen is unknown. These data originate in a study of T cell repertoires in cytomegalovirus infection. A single record per CDR3 protein comes from TCRdb applying MiXCR to the reads. The sample includes approximately 1,000,000 distinct CDR3 sequences, 30% to 40% seen only once; the top ten take 10% to 15%. In germline, CDR1 is SGHAT, CDR2 FQNNGV. V lost 4 bases and J 4 bases, leaving 14 bases between the germline ends. This CDR3 is 15 amino acids long. Findings of the study overall: Cumulative public TCR beta family frequency identified CMV carriers with the relevant HLA.

The V gene is TRBV11-2, the J gene TRBJ2-1, with D perhaps matching TRBD2 (6 bases). The sample in question was cultured CD8+ T cells from PBMCs, obtained from culture after CMV antigen stimulation. The receptor comes from a human donor in good health (CMV status not recorded). Some clones in this sample may be carry-over from other donors' samples. The CDR3 region is CASSSRGTPYNEQFF. CDR3 sequence (DNA): TGTGCCAGCAGCTCGAGAGGGACTCCTTACAATGAGCAGTTCTTC.